This TCR beta chain was profiled in a study of PD-L1 blockade in urothelial cancer. Whole-study context: Patients previously received 0 to 3 chemotherapy regimens.

Sequencing used immunoSEQ multiplex PCR; TCRdb keeps in-frame clones, though not all of them. The sample contains roughly 20,000 clones, 90% of which appear only once. V was clipped by 0 bases and J by 1 base, with 4 bases between them. The CDR3 sequence is 14 residues long. Germline V gene lookup returns CDR1 WNHNN and CDR2 SYGVQD (reference sequence). The chain uses TRBV10-1 and TRBJ1-3; no clear D. This clonotype was obtained from a woman aged 60-75 years with urothelial cancer. The input for sequencing was PBMCs, taken around atezolizumab (anti-PD-L1) treatment. CDR3 in DNA: TGCGCCAGCAGTGAGTCCGGGTCTGGAAACACCATATATTTT. This sequence encodes CASSESGSGNTIYF.